This T cell receptor beta chain is drawn from a study of human T cells and chemical hapten exposure. This CDR3 is built from 19 residues. V trimming: 0 bases; J trimming: 6 bases; junction bases outside the gene matches: 16. Germline CDR1 is MNHEY and CDR2 is SMNVEV (reference sequence). Via MiXCR, TCRdb re-called the RACE reads, giving one row per CDR3 protein. The profile shows 130,000 or so distinct CDR3 sequences, about 8.2% of them singletons. Time point meaning: healthy volunteer bleed at 2 weeks. Total RNA was isolated from unfractionated whole blood. This clonotype was seen many times. Sequencing input: whole blood. This clonotype was sampled from a male donor in good health. Some clones in this sample may be carry-over from other donors' samples. The V gene is TRBV27, the J gene TRBJ1-2; 10 bases map to TRBD1. CDR3 nucleotide sequence: TGTGCCAGCAGTTTATCCGCCCGGGGACAGGGGTTTGGGCAGAATGGCTACACCTTC. Translation gives CASSLSARGQGFGQNGYTF.